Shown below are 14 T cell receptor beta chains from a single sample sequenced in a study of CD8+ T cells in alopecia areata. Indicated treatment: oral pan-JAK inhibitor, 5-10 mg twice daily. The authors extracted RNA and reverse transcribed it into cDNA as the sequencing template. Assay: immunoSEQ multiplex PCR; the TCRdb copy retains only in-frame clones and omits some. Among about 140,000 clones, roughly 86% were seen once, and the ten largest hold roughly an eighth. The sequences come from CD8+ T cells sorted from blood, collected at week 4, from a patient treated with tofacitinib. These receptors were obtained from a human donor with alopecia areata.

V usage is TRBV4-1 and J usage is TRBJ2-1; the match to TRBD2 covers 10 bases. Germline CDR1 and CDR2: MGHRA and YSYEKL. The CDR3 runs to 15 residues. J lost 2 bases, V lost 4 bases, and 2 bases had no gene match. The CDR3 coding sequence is TGCGCCAGCAGCCCTAGCGGGAGACCCTACAATGAGCAGTTCTTC. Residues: CASSPSGRPYNEQFF.

CDR3 bases: TGTGCCAGCAGCTTAGCGGTTGAGAGGGCCGGGGAGCTGTTTTTT. It encodes CASSLAVERAGELFF. V usage is TRBV7-6 and J usage is TRBJ2-2, with a weak D call TRBD2 (5 bases). V was clipped by 0 bases and J by 6 bases, with 11 bases between them. CDR1 and CDR2 from the germline V gene are SGHVS and FNYEAQ. CDR3 length: 15 amino acids.

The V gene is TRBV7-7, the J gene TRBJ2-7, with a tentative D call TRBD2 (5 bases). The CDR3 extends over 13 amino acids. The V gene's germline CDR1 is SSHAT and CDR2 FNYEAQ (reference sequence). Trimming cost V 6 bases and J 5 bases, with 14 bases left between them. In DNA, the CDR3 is TGTGCCAGCAGTTCATCGACCGGGGACGAGCAGTACTTC. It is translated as CASSSSTGDEQYF.

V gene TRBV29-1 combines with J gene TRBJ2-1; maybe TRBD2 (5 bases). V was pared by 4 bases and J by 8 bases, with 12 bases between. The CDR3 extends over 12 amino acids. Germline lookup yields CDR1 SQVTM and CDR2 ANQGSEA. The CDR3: CSVALGGDEQFF. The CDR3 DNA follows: TGCAGCGTTGCCCTCGGAGGTGATGAGCAGTTCTTC.

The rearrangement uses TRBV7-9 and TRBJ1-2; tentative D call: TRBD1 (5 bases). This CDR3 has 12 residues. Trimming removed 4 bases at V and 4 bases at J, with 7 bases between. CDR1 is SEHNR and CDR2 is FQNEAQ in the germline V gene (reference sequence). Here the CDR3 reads CASSWGVYGYTF. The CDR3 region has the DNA TGTGCCAGCAGCTGGGGGGTCTATGGCTACACCTTC.

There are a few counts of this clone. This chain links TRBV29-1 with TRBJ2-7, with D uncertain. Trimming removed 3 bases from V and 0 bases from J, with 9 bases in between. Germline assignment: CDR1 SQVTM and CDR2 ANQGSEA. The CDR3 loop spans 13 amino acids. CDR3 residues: CSVELGGSYEQYF. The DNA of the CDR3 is TGCAGCGTTGAGCTTGGCGGCTCCTACGAGCAGTACTTC.

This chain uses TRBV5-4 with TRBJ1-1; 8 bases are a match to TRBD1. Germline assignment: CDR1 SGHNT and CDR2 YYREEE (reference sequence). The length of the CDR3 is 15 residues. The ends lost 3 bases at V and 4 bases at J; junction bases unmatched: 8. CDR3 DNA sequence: TGTGCCAGCAGCTCGGCTACTACAGGGGGCACTGAAGCTTTCTTT. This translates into CASSSATTGGTEAFF.

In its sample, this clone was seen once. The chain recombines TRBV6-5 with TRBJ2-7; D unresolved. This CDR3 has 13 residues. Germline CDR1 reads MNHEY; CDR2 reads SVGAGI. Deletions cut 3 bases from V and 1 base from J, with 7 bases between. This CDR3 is CASSYLNSYEQYF. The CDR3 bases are TGTGCCAGCAGTTATCTGAATTCCTACGAGCAGTACTTC.

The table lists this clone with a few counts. The CDR3 protein is CASARGAGTDTQYF. The CDR3, as DNA: TGCGCCTCTGCTCGGGGGGCAGGGACAGATACGCAGTATTTT. V usage is TRBV4-1 and J usage is TRBJ2-3; tentative D call: TRBD2 (7 bases). The CDR3 is 14 amino acids. Trimming left V 11 bases short and J 3 bases short, with 18 bases between. Germline CDR1 MGHRA, CDR2 YSYEKL.

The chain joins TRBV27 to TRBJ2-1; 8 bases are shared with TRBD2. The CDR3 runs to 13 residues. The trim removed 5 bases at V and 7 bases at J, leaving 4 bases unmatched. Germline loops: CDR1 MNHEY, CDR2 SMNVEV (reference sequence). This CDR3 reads CASSAGGRNEQFF. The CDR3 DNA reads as TGTGCCAGCAGTGCGGGGGGCCGTAATGAGCAGTTCTTC.

CDR3 bases: TGCGCCAGCAGCCAAGATACGGAGGGGTACACAGATACGCAGTATTTT. Amino acid sequence: CASSQDTEGYTDTQYF. The chain recombines TRBV4-1 with TRBJ2-3, with a possible D match to TRBD2 (6 bases). Trimming removed 0 bases from V and 2 bases from J, with 12 bases in between. The CDR3 consists of 16 residues. The germline V gene encodes CDR1 MGHRA and CDR2 YSYEKL.

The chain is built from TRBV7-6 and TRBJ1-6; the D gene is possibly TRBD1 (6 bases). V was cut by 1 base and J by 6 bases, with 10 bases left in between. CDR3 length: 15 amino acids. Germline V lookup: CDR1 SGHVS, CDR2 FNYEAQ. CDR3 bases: TGTGCCAGCAGCTTAGAGGGGGGAGGTAATTCACCCCTCCACTTT. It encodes CASSLEGGGNSPLHF. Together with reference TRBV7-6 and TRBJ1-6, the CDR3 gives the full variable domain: GAGVSQSPRYKVTKRGQDVALRCDPISGHVSLYWYRQALGQGPEFLTYFNYEAQQDKSGLPNDRFSAERPEGSISTLTIQRTEQRDSAMYRCASSLEGGGNSPLHFGNGTRLTVT.

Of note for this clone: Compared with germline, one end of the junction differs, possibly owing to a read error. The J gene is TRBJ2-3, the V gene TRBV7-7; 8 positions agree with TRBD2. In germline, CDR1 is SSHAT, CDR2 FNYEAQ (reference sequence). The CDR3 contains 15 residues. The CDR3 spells CASSFTSGSTDTQYF. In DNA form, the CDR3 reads TGTGCTAGCAGCTTTACTAGCGGTAGCACAGATACGCAGTATTTT.

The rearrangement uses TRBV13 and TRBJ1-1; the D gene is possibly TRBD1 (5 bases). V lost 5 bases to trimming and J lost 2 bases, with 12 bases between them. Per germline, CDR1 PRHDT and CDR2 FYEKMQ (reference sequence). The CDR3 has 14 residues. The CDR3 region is CASSGMRGNTEAFF. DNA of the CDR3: TGTGCCAGCAGCGGAATGAGGGGCAACACTGAAGCTTTCTTT.